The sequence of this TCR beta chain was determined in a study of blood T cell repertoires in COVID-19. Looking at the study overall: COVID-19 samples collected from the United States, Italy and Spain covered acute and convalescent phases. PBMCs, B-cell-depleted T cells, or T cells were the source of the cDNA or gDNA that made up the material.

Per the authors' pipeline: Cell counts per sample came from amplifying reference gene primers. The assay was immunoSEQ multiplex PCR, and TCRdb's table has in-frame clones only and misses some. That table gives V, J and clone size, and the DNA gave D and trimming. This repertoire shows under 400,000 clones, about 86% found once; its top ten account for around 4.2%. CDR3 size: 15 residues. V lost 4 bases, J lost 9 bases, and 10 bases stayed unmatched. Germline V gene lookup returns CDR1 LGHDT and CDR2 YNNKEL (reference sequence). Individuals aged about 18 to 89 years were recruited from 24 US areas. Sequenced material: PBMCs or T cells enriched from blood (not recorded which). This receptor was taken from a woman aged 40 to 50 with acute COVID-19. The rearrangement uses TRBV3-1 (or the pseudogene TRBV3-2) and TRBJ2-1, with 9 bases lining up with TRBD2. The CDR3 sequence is CASSPSGIRTPEQFF. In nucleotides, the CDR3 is TGTGCCAGCAGCCCTAGCGGGATTCGAACCCCTGAGCAGTTCTTC.